This record looks at one T cell receptor (beta chain) sequence and its context. In Seattle, patients joined the study during active infection and were tracked longitudinally. These data belong to a study of blood T cell repertoires in COVID-19. Study summary: Specimens from acute and convalescent COVID-19 originated in the United States, Italy and Spain. Sources were T cells, B-cell-depleted T cells, or PBMCs; the material itself was cDNA or gDNA.

In the original analysis: Nucleated cell counts were estimated from reference gene primer amplification. Profiling relied on immunoSEQ multiplex PCR, and the TCRdb table lists in-frame clones only, not all of them. D and trimming come from the DNA, and the V and J calls and clone size come from that table. In the table there are some 500,000 clones, approximately 91% of which are singletons. Specimen: peripheral blood. The sequence was obtained from a woman between 45 and 60 years old with COVID-19, enrolled during active disease.

CDR3 nucleotide sequence: TGTGCCAGCAGGCTCGCCGGGATTTTTAATCAGCCCCAGCATTTT. It is translated as CASRLAGIFNQPQHF. V is TRBV6-5 and J is TRBJ1-5; no definite D call. V was cut by 6 bases and J by 4 bases, with 16 bases left in between. The CDR3 totals 15 residues. The germline V gene encodes CDR1 MNHEY and CDR2 SVGAGI.